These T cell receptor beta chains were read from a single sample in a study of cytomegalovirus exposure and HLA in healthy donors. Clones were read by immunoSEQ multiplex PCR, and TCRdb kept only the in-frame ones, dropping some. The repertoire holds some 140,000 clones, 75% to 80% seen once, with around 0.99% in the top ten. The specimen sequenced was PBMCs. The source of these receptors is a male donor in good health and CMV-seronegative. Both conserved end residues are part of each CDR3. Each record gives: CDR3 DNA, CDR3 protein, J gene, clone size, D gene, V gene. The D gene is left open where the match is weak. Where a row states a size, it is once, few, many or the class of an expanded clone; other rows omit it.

CDR3nt: TGTGCCAGCAGTTACTGGGGCAGGGAAGTCACTGAAGCTTTCTTT; CDR3aa: CASSYWGREVTEAFF; j_gene: TRBJ1-1; abundance: few; d_gene: .; v_gene: TRBV6-5
CDR3nt: TGTGCCAGCAGTTCACAGGGGCACCCCTACGAGCAGTACTTC; CDR3aa: CASSSQGHPYEQYF; j_gene: TRBJ2-7; abundance: .; d_gene: TRBD1; v_gene: TRBV2
CDR3nt: TGCGCCAGCAGCTTGACAGGGGGACCCTACGAGCAGTACTTC; CDR3aa: CASSLTGGPYEQYF; j_gene: TRBJ2-7; abundance: .; d_gene: TRBD1; v_gene: TRBV5-1
CDR3nt: TGCGCCAGCAGTGGCGGTTTCTCCGAGCAGTACTTC; CDR3aa: CASSGGFSEQYF; j_gene: TRBJ2-7; abundance: .; d_gene: .; v_gene: TRBV10-1
CDR3nt: TGTGCCAGCAGCTTGATGACAGGGGGCTGGAACACTGAAGCTTTCTTT; CDR3aa: CASSLMTGGWNTEAFF; j_gene: TRBJ1-1; abundance: .; d_gene: TRBD1; v_gene: TRBV5-4
CDR3nt: TGTGCCACAAGGACTAGCGGGTCAGATACGCAGTATTTT; CDR3aa: CATRTSGSDTQYF; j_gene: TRBJ2-3; abundance: few; d_gene: TRBD2; v_gene: TRBV6-6
CDR3nt: TGTGCCAGCAGCTTGGGGGCGGCAGGGGGAAATTCACCCCTCCACTTT; CDR3aa: CASSLGAAGGNSPLHF; j_gene: TRBJ1-6; abundance: .; d_gene: TRBD1; v_gene: TRBV5-6
CDR3nt: TGTGCCAGTAGTACAACCGGGACAGCTTACAATGAGCAGTTCTTC; CDR3aa: CASSTTGTAYNEQFF; j_gene: TRBJ2-1; abundance: .; d_gene: TRBD1; v_gene: TRBV19
CDR3nt: TGTGCCTGGGGCCCCGGACTGGGCTACACCTTC; CDR3aa: CAWGPGLGYTF; j_gene: TRBJ1-2; abundance: .; d_gene: .; v_gene: TRBV30
CDR3nt: TGTGCCAGCAGTCCCGGACTAGCGGGGGTGATCAGTGATACGCAGTATTTT; CDR3aa: CASSPGLAGVISDTQYF; j_gene: TRBJ2-3; abundance: few; d_gene: TRBD2; v_gene: TRBV5-4
CDR3nt: TGTTCCAGCAGACAGGGCACCTACGAGCAGTACTTC; CDR3aa: CSSRQGTYEQYF; j_gene: TRBJ2-7; abundance: .; d_gene: TRBD1; v_gene: TRBV7-9
CDR3nt: TGTGCCAGCAGCCAGGCTAGCGGGGGGGCCGGGCCCCAGTACTTC; CDR3aa: CASSQASGGAGPQYF; j_gene: TRBJ2-5; abundance: .; d_gene: TRBD2; v_gene: TRBV4-2
CDR3nt: TGTGCCAGCAGTAGGGACATAAATGGACTTTTT; CDR3aa: CASSRDINGLF; j_gene: TRBJ1-1; abundance: few; d_gene: .; v_gene: TRBV2
CDR3nt: TGCGCCAGCAGCCAAGGGGATGGAAGGGGCAACATTCAGTACTTC; CDR3aa: CASSQGDGRGNIQYF; j_gene: TRBJ2-4; abundance: few; d_gene: .; v_gene: TRBV4-1
CDR3nt: TGTGCCAGCAGCCAGGGGCACGGGGGGGCGCATGAGCAGTTCTTC; CDR3aa: CASSQGHGGAHEQFF; j_gene: TRBJ2-1; abundance: .; d_gene: TRBD2; v_gene: TRBV7-9
CDR3nt: TGTGCCAGCAGTTTACGGCGCAGGGATGGCTACACCTTC; CDR3aa: CASSLRRRDGYTF; j_gene: TRBJ1-2; abundance: .; d_gene: .; v_gene: TRBV27
CDR3nt: TGTGCCAGCCGCATGGTAGTCTCTGGAAACACCATATATTTT; CDR3aa: CASRMVVSGNTIYF; j_gene: TRBJ1-3; abundance: .; d_gene: .; v_gene: TRBV21-1
CDR3nt: TGTGCCAGCAGTTCCGCCCAGGGCACCATTGGTGGTGGCTACACCTTC; CDR3aa: CASSSAQGTIGGGYTF; j_gene: TRBJ1-2; abundance: .; d_gene: .; v_gene: TRBV6-5
CDR3nt: TGTTCCAGCAGCCCTCCGGGACAGCAGAACACTGAAGCTTTCTTT; CDR3aa: CSSSPPGQQNTEAFF; j_gene: TRBJ1-1; abundance: once; d_gene: TRBD1; v_gene: TRBV7-9
CDR3nt: TGCGCCAGCAGCCAAGATAGGGGGTCTGGGGCCAACGTCCTGACTTTC; CDR3aa: CASSQDRGSGANVLTF; j_gene: TRBJ2-6; abundance: .; d_gene: .; v_gene: TRBV4-3
CDR3nt: TGTGCCAGCAGCTCCGGGGACCGGGAGCAGTACTTC; CDR3aa: CASSSGDREQYF; j_gene: TRBJ2-5; abundance: .; d_gene: .; v_gene: TRBV7-6
CDR3nt: TGTGCCAGCAGCTACCTAGCGGGGGGGGGAGAGCAGTACTTC; CDR3aa: CASSYLAGGGEQYF; j_gene: TRBJ2-7; abundance: .; d_gene: TRBD2; v_gene: TRBV7-2
CDR3nt: TGCGCCAGCAGCTCACAGGGAAGCAACGAGCAGTACTTC; CDR3aa: CASSSQGSNEQYF; j_gene: TRBJ2-7; abundance: .; d_gene: .; v_gene: TRBV5-1
CDR3nt: TGTGCCAGCAGCTCGGGACAGGGGTACCAAGAGACCCAGTACTTC; CDR3aa: CASSSGQGYQETQYF; j_gene: TRBJ2-5; abundance: .; d_gene: TRBD1; v_gene: TRBV11-3
CDR3nt: TGTGCCACCCTGAACTATGGCTACACCTTC; CDR3aa: CATLNYGYTF; j_gene: TRBJ1-2; abundance: .; d_gene: .; v_gene: TRBV19
CDR3nt: TGCGCCAGCAGCTCCGATCTAGCGGGGCCTTACAATGAGCAGTTCTTC; CDR3aa: CASSSDLAGPYNEQFF; j_gene: TRBJ2-1; abundance: .; d_gene: TRBD2; v_gene: TRBV5-1
CDR3nt: TGCAGCGTTGAAGAGGGGGGGCCGGAGCAGTTCTTC; CDR3aa: CSVEEGGPEQFF; j_gene: TRBJ2-1; abundance: .; d_gene: .; v_gene: TRBV29-1
CDR3nt: TGTGCCAGCAGCTTGGATCGTAGCGGAGGCACAGATACGCAGTATTTT; CDR3aa: CASSLDRSGGTDTQYF; j_gene: TRBJ2-3; abundance: once; d_gene: .; v_gene: TRBV5-4
CDR3nt: TGTGCTAGCAGCTCCGGGGGGGTCCAGCACTTC; CDR3aa: CASSSGGVQHF; j_gene: TRBJ2-7; abundance: .; d_gene: TRBD2; v_gene: TRBV7-7
CDR3nt: TGTGCCAGCATTCCGGGACTAGCGGAATACAATGAGCAGTTCTTC; CDR3aa: CASIPGLAEYNEQFF; j_gene: TRBJ2-1; abundance: .; d_gene: TRBD2; v_gene: TRBV2
CDR3nt: TGTGCCAGCAGCTTACCCCGGACAGGGGTAATGAACACTGAAGCTTTCTTT; CDR3aa: CASSLPRTGVMNTEAFF; j_gene: TRBJ1-1; abundance: .; d_gene: TRBD1; v_gene: TRBV7-9
CDR3nt: TGCGCCAGCAGCTTGGTTGGGGGGGAGACCCAGTACTTC; CDR3aa: CASSLVGGETQYF; j_gene: TRBJ2-5; abundance: .; d_gene: .; v_gene: TRBV5-1
CDR3nt: TGCAGTGCTAGACAGGTTGAAAAACTGTTTTTT; CDR3aa: CSARQVEKLFF; j_gene: TRBJ1-4; abundance: once; d_gene: .; v_gene: TRBV20-1
CDR3nt: TGTGCCAGCAGTCCTCAATGGACTAGTTCAACCTATGAGCAGTTCTTC; CDR3aa: CASSPQWTSSTYEQFF; j_gene: TRBJ2-1; abundance: .; d_gene: TRBD2; v_gene: TRBV2
CDR3nt: TGTGCCAGCAGGGAGACAGGTAGCGCTGGGGCCAACGTCCTGACTTTC; CDR3aa: CASRETGSAGANVLTF; j_gene: TRBJ2-6; abundance: few; d_gene: .; v_gene: TRBV2
CDR3nt: TGTGCCTGGAGTGACCCCTGGGGCGGCACTGAAGCTTTCTTT; CDR3aa: CAWSDPWGGTEAFF; j_gene: TRBJ1-1; abundance: .; d_gene: .; v_gene: TRBV30
CDR3nt: TGTGCCAGCAGCGTTAGCGGGGGGACAGTTGGGAGTGAGCAGTTCTTC; CDR3aa: CASSVSGGTVGSEQFF; j_gene: TRBJ2-1; abundance: .; d_gene: TRBD2; v_gene: TRBV7-6